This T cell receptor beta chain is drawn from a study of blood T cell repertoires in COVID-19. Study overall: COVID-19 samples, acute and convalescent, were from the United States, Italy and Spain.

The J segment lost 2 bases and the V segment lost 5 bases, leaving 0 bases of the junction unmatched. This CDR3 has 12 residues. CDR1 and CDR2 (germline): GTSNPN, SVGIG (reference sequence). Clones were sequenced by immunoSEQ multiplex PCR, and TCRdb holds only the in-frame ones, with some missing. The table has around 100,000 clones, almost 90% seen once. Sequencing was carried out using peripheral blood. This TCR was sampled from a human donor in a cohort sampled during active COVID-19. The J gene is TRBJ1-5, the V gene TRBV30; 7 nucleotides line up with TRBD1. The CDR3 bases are TGTGCCTGGGACAGGGGCAATCAGCCCCAGCATTTT. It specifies CAWDRGNQPQHF.